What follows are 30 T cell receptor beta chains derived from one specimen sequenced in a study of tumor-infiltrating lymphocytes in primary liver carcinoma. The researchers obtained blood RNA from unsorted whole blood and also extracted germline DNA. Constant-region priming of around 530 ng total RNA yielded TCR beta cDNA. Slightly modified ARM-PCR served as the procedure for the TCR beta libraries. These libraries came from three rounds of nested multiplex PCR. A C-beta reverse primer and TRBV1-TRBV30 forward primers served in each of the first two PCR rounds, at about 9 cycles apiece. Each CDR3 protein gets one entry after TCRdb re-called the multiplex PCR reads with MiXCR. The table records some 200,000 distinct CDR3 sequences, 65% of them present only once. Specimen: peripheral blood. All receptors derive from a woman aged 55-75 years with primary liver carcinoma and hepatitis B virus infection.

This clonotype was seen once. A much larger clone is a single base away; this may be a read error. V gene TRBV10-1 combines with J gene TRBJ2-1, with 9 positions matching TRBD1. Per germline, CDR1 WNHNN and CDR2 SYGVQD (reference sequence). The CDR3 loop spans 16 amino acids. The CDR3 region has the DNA TGCGCCGGCAGTGACGGGACAGGGAAAAGATACAATGAGCAGTTCTTC. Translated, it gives CAGSDGTGKRYNEQFF.

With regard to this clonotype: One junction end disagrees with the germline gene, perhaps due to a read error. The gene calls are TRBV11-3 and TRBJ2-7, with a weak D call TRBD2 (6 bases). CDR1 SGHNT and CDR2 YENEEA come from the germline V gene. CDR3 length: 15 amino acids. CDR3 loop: CASSLGTCGRREQYF. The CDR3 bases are TGTGCCAGCAGCTTGGGGACTTGCGGTCGTCGGGAGCAATACTTC. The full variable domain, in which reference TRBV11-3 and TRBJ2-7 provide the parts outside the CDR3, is EAGVVQSPRYKIIEKKQPVAFWCNPISGHNTLYWYLQNLGQGPELLIRYENEEAVDDSQLPKDRFSAERLKGVDSTLKIQPAELGDSAVYLCASSLGTCGRREQYFGPGTRLTVT.

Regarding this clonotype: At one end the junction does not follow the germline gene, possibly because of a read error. CDR3 sequence (DNA): TGTGCTAGCATCTTAGATCCGGGCTCACCCCTCCACTTT. This sequence encodes CASILDPGSPLHF. V gene TRBV11-2 combines with J gene TRBJ1-6; D is uncertain. CDR3 size: 13 residues. Germline assignment: CDR1 SGHAT and CDR2 FQNNGV.

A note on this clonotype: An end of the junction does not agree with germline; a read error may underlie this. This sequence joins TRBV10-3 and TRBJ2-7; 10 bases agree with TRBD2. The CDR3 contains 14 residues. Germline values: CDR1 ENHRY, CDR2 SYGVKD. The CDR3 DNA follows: TGTACCATCACTCAAGCGGGAGGGCCCTACGTGCAGTACTTC. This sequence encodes CTITQAGGPYVQYF.

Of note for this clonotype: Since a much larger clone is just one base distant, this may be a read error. The CDR3 sequence: CARSQSPRPGEKLFF. CDR3 nucleotide sequence: TGTGCCAGAAGCCAATCCCCCCGTCCGGGGGAAAAACTGTTTTTT. The rearrangement links TRBV4-2 to TRBJ1-4; D is undetermined. Germline V gene sequence: CDR1 LGHNA, CDR2 YNFKEQ. The length of the CDR3 is 15 residues.

The DNA for the CDR3 is TGTGCCAGCAGAAAGGTTCGGGGGGGAACTGAGCAGTTCTTC. This gives the protein CASRKVRGGTEQFF. The rearrangement links TRBV11-2 to TRBJ2-1, with 8 nucleotides matching TRBD2. The CDR3 totals 14 residues. J lost 9 bases, V lost 6 bases, and 10 bases had no gene match. Germline CDR1 and CDR2: SGHAT and FQNNGV. Based on the CDR3 plus reference TRBV11-2 and TRBJ2-1, the full variable domain is EAGVAQSPRYKIIEKRQSVAFWCNPISGHATLYWYQQILGQGPKLLIQFQNNGVVDDSQLPKDRFSAERLKGVDSTLKIQPAKLEDSAVYLCASRKVRGGTEQFFGPGTRLTVL.

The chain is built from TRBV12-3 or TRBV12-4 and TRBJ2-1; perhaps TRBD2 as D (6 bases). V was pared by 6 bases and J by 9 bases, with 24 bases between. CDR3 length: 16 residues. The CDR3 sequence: CASSPTGGKEGIEQFF. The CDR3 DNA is TGTGCCAGCAGCCCCACGGGCGGCAAGGAGGGCATTGAGCAGTTCTTC.

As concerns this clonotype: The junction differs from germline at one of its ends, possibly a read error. CDR3 amino acids: CASTEGLWETKYF. CDR3 DNA sequence: TGTGCCAGCACCGAGGGGCTTTGGGAGACCAAGTACTTC. The V call is TRBV6-6, the J call TRBJ2-5; TRBD1 or TRBD2 may be the D gene (5 bases each). Germline V gene lookup returns CDR1 MNHNY and CDR2 SVGAGI (reference sequence). This CDR3 comprises 13 residues.

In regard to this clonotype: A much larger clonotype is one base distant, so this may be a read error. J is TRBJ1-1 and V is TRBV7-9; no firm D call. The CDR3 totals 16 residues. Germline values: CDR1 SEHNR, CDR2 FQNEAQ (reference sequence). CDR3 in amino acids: CASSLAGSGLNTEASF. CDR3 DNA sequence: TGTGCCAGCAGCTTAGCAGGGTCGGGATTGAACACTGAAGCTTCCTTT.

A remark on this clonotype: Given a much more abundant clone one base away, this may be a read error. This chain's CDR3 is CASGLRDRAHEQYF. The CDR3 DNA reads as TGTGCCAGCGGCCTCCGGGACAGGGCCCACGAGCAGTACTTC. The chain couples TRBV6-2 or TRBV6-3 to TRBJ2-7; 9 bases are shared with TRBD1. This CDR3 spans 14 amino acids. CDR1 is MNHEY, CDR2 SVGEGT, per germline. The V and J ends lost 8 bases and 5 bases, in that order; junction bases with no gene match: 10.

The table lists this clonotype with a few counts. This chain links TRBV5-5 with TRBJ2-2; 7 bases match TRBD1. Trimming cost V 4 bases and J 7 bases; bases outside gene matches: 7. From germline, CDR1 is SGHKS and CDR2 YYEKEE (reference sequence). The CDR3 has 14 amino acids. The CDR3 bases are TGTGCCAGCAGCCCGGGACAGCCTCTCGGGGAGCTGTTTTTT. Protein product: CASSPGQPLGELFF.

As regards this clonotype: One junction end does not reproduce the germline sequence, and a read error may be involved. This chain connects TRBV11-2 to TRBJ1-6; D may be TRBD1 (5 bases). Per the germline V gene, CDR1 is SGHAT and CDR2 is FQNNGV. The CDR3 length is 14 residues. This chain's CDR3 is CASSTTVGNSPVHF. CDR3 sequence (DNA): TGTGCCAGCAGCACGACAGTGGGTAATTCACCCGTCCACTTT.

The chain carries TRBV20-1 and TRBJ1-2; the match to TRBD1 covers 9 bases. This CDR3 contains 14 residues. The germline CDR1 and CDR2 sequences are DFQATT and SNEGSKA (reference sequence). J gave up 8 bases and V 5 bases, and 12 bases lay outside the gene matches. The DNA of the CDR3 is TGCAGTGCTCCCCGGGACAGGGTTATGGTGGGCTACACCTTC. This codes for CSAPRDRVMVGYTF.

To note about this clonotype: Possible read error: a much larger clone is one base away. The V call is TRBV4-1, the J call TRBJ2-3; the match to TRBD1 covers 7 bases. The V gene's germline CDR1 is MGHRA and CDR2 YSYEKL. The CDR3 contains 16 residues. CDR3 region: CATSQIRGQLTDTQYF. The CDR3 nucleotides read TGCGCCACCAGCCAAATTAGGGGGCAGCTGACAGATACGCAGTATTTT.

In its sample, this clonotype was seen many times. CDR3 sequence reads: CASRNVGDTQYF. The CDR3, as DNA: TGTGCCAGCAGAAACGTGGGGGATACGCAGTATTTT. The chain uses TRBV6-1 and TRBJ2-3, with D uncertain. The CDR3 consists of 12 residues. The ends were cut back, 6 bases at V and 6 bases at J, with 10 bases in the middle. Looked up from germline, CDR1 is MNHNS and CDR2 is SASEGT.

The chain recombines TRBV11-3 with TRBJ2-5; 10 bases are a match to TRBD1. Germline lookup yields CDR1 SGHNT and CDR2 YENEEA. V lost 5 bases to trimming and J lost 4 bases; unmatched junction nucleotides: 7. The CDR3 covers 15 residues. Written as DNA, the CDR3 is TGTGCCAGCAGCGCCTGGACAGGGGGTGTAGAGACCCAGTACTTC. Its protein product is CASSAWTGGVETQYF. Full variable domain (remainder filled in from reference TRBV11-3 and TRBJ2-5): EAGVVQSPRYKIIEKKQPVAFWCNPISGHNTLYWYLQNLGQGPELLIRYENEEAVDDSQLPKDRFSAERLKGVDSTLKIQPAELGDSAVYLCASSAWTGGVETQYFGPGTRLLVL.

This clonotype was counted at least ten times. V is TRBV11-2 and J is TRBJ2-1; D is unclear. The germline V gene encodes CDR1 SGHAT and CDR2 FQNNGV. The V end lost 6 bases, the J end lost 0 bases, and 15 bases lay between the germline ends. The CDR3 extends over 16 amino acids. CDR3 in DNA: TGTGCCAGCAGTACACTCCCAGGTAGCTCCTACAATGAGCAGTTCTTC. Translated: CASSTLPGSSYNEQFF.

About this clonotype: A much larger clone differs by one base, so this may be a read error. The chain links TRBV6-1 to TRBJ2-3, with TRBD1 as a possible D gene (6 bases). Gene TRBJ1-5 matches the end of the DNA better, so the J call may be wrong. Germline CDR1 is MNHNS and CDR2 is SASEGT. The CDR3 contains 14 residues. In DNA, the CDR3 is TGTGCCAGCAGAGCCAGGGGAAGCACAGATACGCAGCATTTT. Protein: CASRARGSTDTQHF.

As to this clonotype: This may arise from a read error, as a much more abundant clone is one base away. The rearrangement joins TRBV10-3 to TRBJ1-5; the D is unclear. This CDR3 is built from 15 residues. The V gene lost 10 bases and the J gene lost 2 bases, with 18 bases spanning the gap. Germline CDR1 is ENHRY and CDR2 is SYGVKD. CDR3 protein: CATFLKWVGNQPQHF. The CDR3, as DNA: TGTGCCACCTTCCTTAAGTGGGTAGGCAATCAGCCCCAGCATTTT.

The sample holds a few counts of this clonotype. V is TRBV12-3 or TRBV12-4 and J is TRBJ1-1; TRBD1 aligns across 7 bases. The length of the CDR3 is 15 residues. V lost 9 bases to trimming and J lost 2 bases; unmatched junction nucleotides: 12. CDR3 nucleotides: TGTGCCAGTAGTCCGCACCAGGGGGTTAACACTGAAGCTTTCTTT. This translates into CASSPHQGVNTEAFF.

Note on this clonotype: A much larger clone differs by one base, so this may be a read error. In DNA form, the CDR3 reads TGTGCCAGCAGCTCCCGCTGGGACCCGGACAATGAGGAGTTCTTC. This sequence encodes CASSSRWDPDNEEFF. The chain has TRBV5-4 and TRBJ2-1; tentatively, D is TRBD1 or TRBD2 (5 bases each). Germline lookup yields CDR1 SGHNT and CDR2 YYREEE (reference sequence). CDR3 length equals 15 residues.

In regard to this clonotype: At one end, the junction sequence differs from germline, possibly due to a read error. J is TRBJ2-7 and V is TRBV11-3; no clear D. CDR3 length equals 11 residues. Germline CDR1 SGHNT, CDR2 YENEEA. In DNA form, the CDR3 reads TGTGCCAGCAGTTATACCGACGAGCAATACTTC. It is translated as CASSYTDEQYF.

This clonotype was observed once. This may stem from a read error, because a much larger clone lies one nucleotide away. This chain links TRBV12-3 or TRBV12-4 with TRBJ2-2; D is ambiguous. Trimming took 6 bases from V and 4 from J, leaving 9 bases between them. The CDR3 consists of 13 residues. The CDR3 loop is CASRLPPTGELFF. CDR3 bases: TGTGCCAGCAGACTCCCCCCCACCGGGGAGCTGTTTTTT.

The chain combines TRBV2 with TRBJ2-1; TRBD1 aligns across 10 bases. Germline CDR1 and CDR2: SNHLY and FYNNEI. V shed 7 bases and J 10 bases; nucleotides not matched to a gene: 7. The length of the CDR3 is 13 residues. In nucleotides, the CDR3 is TGTGCCAGCATTAGGGACAGGGGCGAAGAGCAGTTCTTC. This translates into CASIRDRGEEQFF.

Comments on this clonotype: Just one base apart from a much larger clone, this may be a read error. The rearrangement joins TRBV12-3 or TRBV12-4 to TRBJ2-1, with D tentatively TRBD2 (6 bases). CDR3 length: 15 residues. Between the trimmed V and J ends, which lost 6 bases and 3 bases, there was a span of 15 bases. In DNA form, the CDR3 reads TGTGCCAGCAGCCATGGGACTGGACTCTACAATGAGCAGTTCTTC. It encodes CASSHGTGLYNEQFF.

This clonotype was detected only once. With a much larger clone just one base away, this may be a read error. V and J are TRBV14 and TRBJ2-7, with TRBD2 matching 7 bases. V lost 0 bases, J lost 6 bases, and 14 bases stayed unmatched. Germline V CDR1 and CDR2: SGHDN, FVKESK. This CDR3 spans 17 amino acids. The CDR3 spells CASSQDTSVRARLEQYF. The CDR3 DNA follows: TGTGCCAGCAGCCAAGATACTAGCGTGAGGGCCCGGCTCGAGCAGTACTTC.

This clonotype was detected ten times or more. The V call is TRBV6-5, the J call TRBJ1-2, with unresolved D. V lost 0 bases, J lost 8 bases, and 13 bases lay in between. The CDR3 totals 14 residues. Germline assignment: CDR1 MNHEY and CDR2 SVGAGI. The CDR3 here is CASSYSGSSGGYTF. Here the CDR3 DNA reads TGTGCCAGCAGTTACTCAGGGAGCTCAGGAGGCTACACCTTC.

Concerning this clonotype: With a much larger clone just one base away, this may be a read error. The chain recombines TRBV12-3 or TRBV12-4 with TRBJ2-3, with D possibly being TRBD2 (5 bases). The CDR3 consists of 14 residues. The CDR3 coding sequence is TGTGCCAGCAGTTTTTTTTCTAGCACAGATATGCAGTATTTT. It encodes CASSFFSSTDMQYF.

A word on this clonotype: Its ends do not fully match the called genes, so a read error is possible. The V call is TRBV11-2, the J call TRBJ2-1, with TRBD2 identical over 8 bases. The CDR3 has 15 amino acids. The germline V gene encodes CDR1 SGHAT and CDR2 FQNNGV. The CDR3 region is CAGSLRLAMGDEQFF. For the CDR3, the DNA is TGTGCCGGCAGCTTGAGACTAGCGATGGGCGATGAGCAGTTCTTC. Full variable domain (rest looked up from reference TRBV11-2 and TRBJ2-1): EAGVAQSPRYKIIEKRQSVAFWCNPISGHATLYWYQQILGQGPKLLIQFQNNGVVDDSQLPKDRFSAERLKGVDSTLKIQPAKLEDSAVYLCAGSLRLAMGDEQFFGPGTRLTVL.

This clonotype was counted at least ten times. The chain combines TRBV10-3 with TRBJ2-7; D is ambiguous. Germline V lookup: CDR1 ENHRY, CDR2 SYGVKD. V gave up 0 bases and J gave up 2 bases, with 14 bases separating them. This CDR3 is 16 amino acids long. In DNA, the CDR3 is TGTGCCATCAGTGAGTCGGAACAGCACCTAGCCTACGAGCAGTACTTC. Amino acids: CAISESEQHLAYEQYF.